This passage covers 16 T cell receptor beta chains from one sample sequenced in a study of blood T cells in healthy people across ages. Using a J-beta primer mix together with a sample-barcoded 5' primer, a second PCR was run for 7 to 11 cycles. Via MiXCR, TCRdb re-called the 5' RACE reads, giving one row per CDR3 protein. Counted here are 1.5 million to 2 million distinct CDR3 sequences, about 30% occurring once; the ten biggest clones make up more than 6%. The material sequenced was blood. The origin of the receptors is a woman in her 30s in good health.

This clonotype was seen more than once but under ten times. This sequence joins TRBV5-1 and TRBJ2-7, with TRBD2 matching 13 bases. The V gene's germline CDR1 is SGHRS and CDR2 YFSETQ. With 2 bases clipped from V and 0 bases from J, the junction kept 5 bases outside the gene matches. The CDR3 has 17 amino acids. The CDR3 region is CASSFRLAGGLSYEQYF. CDR3 sequence (DNA): TGCGCCAGCAGCTTCCGACTAGCGGGGGGACTCTCCTACGAGCAGTACTTC.

This clonotype has more than one count but fewer than ten. The genes are TRBV20-1 and TRBJ2-1, with 10 bases that match TRBD2. Trimming removed 2 bases from V and 7 bases from J; junction bases left unmatched: 11. Looked up from germline, CDR1 is DFQATT and CDR2 is SNEGSKA (reference sequence). This CDR3 is 16 amino acids long. This chain's CDR3 is CSARYSGSGRDNEQFF. The CDR3 DNA reads TGCAGTGCTAGATACTCCGGGAGCGGGAGGGATAATGAGCAGTTCTTC.

This clonotype was seen a few times. The chain is built from TRBV11-2 and TRBJ2-3; 8 nucleotides match TRBD2. Germline V gives CDR1 SGHAT, CDR2 FQNNGV. The CDR3 is made up of 18 amino acids. J gave up 2 bases and V 1 base, and 11 bases lay outside the gene matches. DNA of the CDR3: TGTGCCAGCAGCTTAGCCCCTCGGGGCGGGGGGCACACAGATACGCAGTATTTT. Amino acids: CASSLAPRGGGHTDTQYF.

This clonotype was seen a few times. CDR3 sequence reads: CASSRGQLQTSGRGETQYF. CDR3 sequence (DNA): TGTGCCAGCAGCCGGGGACAGTTACAGACTAGCGGGAGGGGAGAGACCCAGTACTTC. The V gene is TRBV7-2, the J gene TRBJ2-5; the match to TRBD2 covers 14 bases. V was clipped by 5 bases and J by 4 bases; unmatched bases: 15. Germline loops: CDR1 SGHTA, CDR2 FQGNSA. This CDR3 is built from 19 residues. Combining the CDR3 with reference TRBV7-2 and TRBJ2-5 gives the whole variable domain GAGVSQSPSNKVTEKGKDVELRCDPISGHTALYWYRQSLGQGLEFLIYFQGNSAPDKSGLPSDRFSAERTGGSVSTLTIQRTQQEDSAVYLCASSRGQLQTSGRGETQYFGPGTRLLVL.

This clonotype was seen ten or more times. The V and J genes are TRBV7-2 and TRBJ1-5, with D possibly being TRBD1 (5 bases). V dropped 5 bases and J dropped 7 bases, with 12 bases sitting between them. The CDR3 consists of 13 residues. The germline CDR1 and CDR2 sequences are SGHTA and FQGNSA. CDR3 residues: CASSVRGEQPQHF. The DNA for the CDR3 is TGTGCCAGCAGCGTAAGGGGAGAACAGCCCCAGCATTTT.

V gene TRBV20-1 combines with J gene TRBJ2-3; 8 bases align to TRBD2. The CDR3 contains 16 residues. Germline lookup yields CDR1 DFQATT and CDR2 SNEGSKA (reference sequence). V lost 0 bases, J lost 3 bases, and 8 bases stayed unmatched. The CDR3 loop is CSARDRWAGGTDTQYF. CDR3 nucleotides: TGCAGTGCTAGAGATCGGTGGGCGGGGGGTACAGATACGCAGTATTTT.

This clonotype turned up a few times. The gene calls are TRBV5-8 and TRBJ2-5; 11 bases map to TRBD2. The germline V gene encodes CDR1 SGHTS and CDR2 YDEGEE. J was trimmed by 5 bases and V by 6 bases; bases with no gene match: 9. The CDR3 totals 15 residues. CDR3 nucleotide sequence: TGTGCCAGCACCCTGGAGTCTAGCGGGGGGGAGACCCAGTACTTC. Translation: CASTLESSGGETQYF.

This clonotype was counted many times. The chain employs TRBV20-1 and TRBJ2-1; 15 nucleotides line up with TRBD2. CDR3 length: 16 amino acids. Germline assignment: CDR1 DFQATT and CDR2 SNEGSKA (reference sequence). Germline trimming cut 0 bases from V and 14 bases from J; bases unmatched to any gene: 11. In DNA form, the CDR3 reads TGCAGTGCTAGAGATCGCTGGACTAGCGGGGGGGCAAACAAGTTCTTC. As protein: CSARDRWTSGGANKFF.

This clonotype was detected only a few times. The chain uses TRBV5-1 and TRBJ2-7; 7 bases line up with TRBD2. CDR1 SGHRS and CDR2 YFSETQ come from the germline V gene. With V trimmed by 4 bases and J by 4 bases, 8 bases remained unmatched. This CDR3 spans 14 amino acids. The CDR3 DNA sequence: TGCGCCAGCAGCGGGGGAGGGGCCGGATACGAGCAGTACTTC. This sequence encodes CASSGGGAGYEQYF.

This clonotype has a handful of counts. This chain uses TRBV20-1 with TRBJ1-2; D is unclear. CDR1 DFQATT and CDR2 SNEGSKA come from the germline V gene (reference sequence). V was pared by 4 bases and J by 4 bases, with 10 bases between. CDR3 length equals 12 residues. CDR3 DNA: TGCAGTGCTACCCAAGTGGGCTATGGCTACACCTTC. Its translation: CSATQVGYGYTF.

This clonotype was counted at least ten times. This chain connects TRBV29-1 to TRBJ1-2; no clear D gene. The CDR3 length is 13 residues. The V end lost 1 base, the J end lost 4 bases, and 10 bases lay between the germline ends. Germline CDR1 SQVTM, CDR2 ANQGSEA. CDR3 sequence reads: CSVEAVEGYGYTF. CDR3 nucleotide sequence: TGCAGCGTTGAAGCGGTCGAGGGCTATGGCTACACCTTC.

This clonotype showed up many times. The chain carries TRBV12-3 or TRBV12-4 and TRBJ2-3, with a weak D call TRBD1 (6 bases). There are 15 residues in the CDR3. The V end lost 6 bases, the J end lost 2 bases, and 15 bases lay between the germline ends. The CDR3 loop reads CASRPRGSDTDTQYF. The CDR3 nucleotides are TGTGCCAGCAGACCCAGGGGAAGTGACACAGATACGCAGTATTTT.

V usage is TRBV12-3 or TRBV12-4 and J usage is TRBJ1-6; the match to TRBD1 covers 8 bases. With 5 bases clipped from V and 13 bases from J, the junction kept 10 bases outside the gene matches. The CDR3 is made up of 14 amino acids. The CDR3 region has the DNA TGTGCCAGCAGTCTCAGGGGGCGCGGTGGGCCCCTCCACTTT. It codes for CASSLRGRGGPLHF.

The chain employs TRBV9 and TRBJ2-7; D may be TRBD1 or TRBD2 (6 bases each). CDR3 length: 14 amino acids. Per germline, CDR1 SGDLS and CDR2 YYNGEE. V lost 0 bases, J lost 2 bases, and 9 bases lay in between. The DNA of the CDR3 is TGTGCCAGCAGCGTAGCGGAGGGGGCCTACGAGCAGTACTTC. Protein: CASSVAEGAYEQYF.

This clonotype was counted at least ten times. The chain carries TRBV29-1 and TRBJ2-2, with D possibly matching TRBD1 (6 bases). The germline V and J ends were trimmed by 4 bases and 4 bases, with 13 bases remaining between them. The CDR3 loop spans 14 amino acids. The germline CDR1 and CDR2 sequences are SQVTM and ANQGSEA. CDR3 in amino acids: CSVVGGVPTGELFF. The CDR3 nucleotides are TGCAGCGTTGTAGGGGGAGTCCCCACCGGGGAGCTGTTTTTT.

This clonotype has more than one count but fewer than ten. This chain connects TRBV29-1 to TRBJ1-6, with D possibly TRBD1 on 6 matching bases. Looked up from germline, CDR1 is SQVTM and CDR2 is ANQGSEA. V lost 5 bases and J 6 bases, leaving 14 bases between the germline ends. This CDR3 has 14 amino acids. CDR3 coding DNA: TGCAGCGTTTCTTCAGGGGAACCTAATTCACCCCTCCACTTT. Protein sequence: CSVSSGEPNSPLHF.